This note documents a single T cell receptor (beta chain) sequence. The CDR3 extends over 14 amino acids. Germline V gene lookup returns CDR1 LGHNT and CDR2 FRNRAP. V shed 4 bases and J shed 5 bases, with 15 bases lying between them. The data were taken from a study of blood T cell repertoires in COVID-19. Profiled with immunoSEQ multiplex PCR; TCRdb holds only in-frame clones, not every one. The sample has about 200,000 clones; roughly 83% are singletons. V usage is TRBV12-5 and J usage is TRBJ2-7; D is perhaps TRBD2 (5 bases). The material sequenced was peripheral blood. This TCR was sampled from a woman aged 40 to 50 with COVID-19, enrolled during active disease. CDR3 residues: CASGSRPLRDEQYF. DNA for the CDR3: TGTGCTAGTGGTTCCCGGCCCTTGAGGGACGAGCAGTACTTC. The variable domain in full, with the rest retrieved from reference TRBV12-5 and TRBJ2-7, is DARVTQTPRHKVTEMGQEVTMRCQPILGHNTVFWYRQTMMQGLELLAYFRNRAPLDDSGMPKDRFSAEMPDATLATLKIQPSEPRDSAVYFCASGSRPLRDEQYFGPGTRLTVT.